This T cell receptor beta chain was sequenced during a study of blood T cell repertoires in COVID-19. Study background: Some COVID-19 samples were acute and others convalescent; all came from the United States, Italy and Spain. PBMCs, B-cell-depleted T cells, or T cells were the source of the cDNA or gDNA that made up the material.

The V gene end was trimmed by 5 bases and the J gene end by 8 bases; junction bases not matched to a gene: 1. The CDR3 is 12 amino acids. Germline lookup yields CDR1 SEHNR and CDR2 FQNEAQ (reference sequence). Study processing details: For nucleated cells, counts were estimated from reference gene primer amplification. Produced via immunoSEQ multiplex PCR; TCRdb's table is partial and in-frame only. Clone size and the V and J calls come from that table; the DNA yielded D and trimming. Altogether tens of thousands of clones are present, under 85% being singletons, with the ten largest covering 11%. The receptor was derived from an older man with acute or convalescent COVID-19. Specimen: peripheral blood. This chain connects TRBV7-9 to TRBJ2-1, with 9 bases identical to TRBD2. DNA for the CDR3: TGTGCCAGCAGCCCTAGCGGGGATGAGCAGTTCTTC. Amino acids: CASSPSGDEQFF.